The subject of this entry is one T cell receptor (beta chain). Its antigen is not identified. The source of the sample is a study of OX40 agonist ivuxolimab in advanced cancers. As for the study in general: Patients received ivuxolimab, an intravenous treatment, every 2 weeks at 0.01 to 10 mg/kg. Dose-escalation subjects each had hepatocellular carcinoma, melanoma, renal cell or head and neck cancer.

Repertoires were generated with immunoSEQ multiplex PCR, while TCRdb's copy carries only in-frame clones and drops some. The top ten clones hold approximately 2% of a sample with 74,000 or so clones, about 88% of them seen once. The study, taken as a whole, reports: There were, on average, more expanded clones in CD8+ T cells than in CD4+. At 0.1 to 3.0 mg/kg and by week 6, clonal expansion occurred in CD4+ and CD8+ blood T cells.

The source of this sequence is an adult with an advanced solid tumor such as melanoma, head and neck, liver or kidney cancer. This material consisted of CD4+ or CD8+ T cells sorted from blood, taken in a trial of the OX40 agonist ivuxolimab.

CDR3 protein: CASSASGTRIQETQYF. DNA of the CDR3: TGCGCCAGCAGCGCCTCCGGGACTAGAATTCAAGAGACCCAGTACTTC. This chain uses TRBV5-1 with TRBJ2-5; the match to TRBD2 covers 8 bases. The CDR3 covers 16 residues. Looked up from germline, CDR1 is SGHRS and CDR2 is YFSETQ. The junction had 10 bases not matched to a gene; V was cut back by 4 bases and J by 2 bases. The complete variable domain, with remaining parts taken from reference TRBV5-1 and TRBJ2-5, reads KAGVTQTPRYLIKTRGQQVTLSCSPISGHRSVSWYQQTPGQGLQFLFEYFSETQRNKGNFPGRFSGRQFSNSRSEMNVSTLELGDSALYLCASSASGTRIQETQYFGPGTRLLVL.